These 14 T cell receptor beta chains came from one sample sequenced in a study of blood T cells in healthy people across ages. It was with a sample-barcoded 5' primer and a J-beta primer mix that a second PCR of roughly 7 to 12 cycles was run. From the 5' RACE reads, TCRdb called clonotypes with MiXCR, one entry per CDR3 protein. The repertoire holds about 1.4 million distinct CDR3 sequences, with 59% as singletons. Sequencing was performed on blood. The receptor source for this set is a man aged 18 to 35 in good health.

This clonotype showed up just a few times. J is TRBJ2-3 and V is TRBV3-1; D is perhaps TRBD2 (5 bases). Looked up from germline, CDR1 is LGHDT and CDR2 is YNNKEL (reference sequence). Trimming took off 3 bases at V and 7 bases at J, with 14 bases between the two ends. This CDR3 is 14 amino acids long. Written as DNA, the CDR3 is TGTGCCAGCAGCCAGACCACCACGGACTATACGCAGTATTTT. This sequence encodes CASSQTTTDYTQYF.

The CDR3 region is CASNPSTGAWREEFTDTQYF. In DNA form, the CDR3 reads TGCGCCAGCAATCCTTCGACAGGGGCATGGCGGGAGGAGTTCACAGATACGCAGTATTTT. The chain joins TRBV5-1 to TRBJ2-3; D possibly matches TRBD1 or TRBD2 (8 bases each). The CDR3 length is 20 residues. The V end was cut by 6 bases, the J end by 2 bases, with 31 bases between. Germline V CDR1 and CDR2: SGHRS, YFSETQ.

The V and J genes are TRBV27 and TRBJ2-7; TRBD1 matches at 9 bases. CDR1 and CDR2 (germline): MNHEY, SMNVEV (reference sequence). This CDR3 spans 17 amino acids. The J segment lost 0 bases and the V segment lost 5 bases, leaving 11 bases of the junction unmatched. CDR3: CASSPRTGVISSYEQYF. The CDR3 DNA sequence: TGTGCCAGCAGTCCCCGGACAGGGGTTATCTCCTCCTACGAGCAGTACTTC.

The rearrangement uses TRBV5-1 and TRBJ1-2; D is perhaps TRBD1 (6 bases). The germline V and J ends were trimmed by 4 bases and 5 bases, with 27 bases remaining between them. CDR1 is SGHRS, CDR2 YFSETQ, per germline. The CDR3 consists of 18 residues. The chain's CDR3 is CASSPAGGPSETFYGYTF. In DNA form, the CDR3 reads TGCGCCAGCAGCCCGGCGGGGGGGCCTTCCGAAACCTTTTATGGCTACACCTTC.

The chain couples TRBV27 to TRBJ2-1; D remains ambiguous. The CDR3 extends over 12 amino acids. Germline CDR1 and CDR2: MNHEY and SMNVEV (reference sequence). V dropped 8 bases and J dropped 1 base, with 6 bases sitting between them. The CDR3, as DNA: TGTGCCAGCGGAATGTCCTACAATGAGCAGTTCTTC. It codes for CASGMSYNEQFF.

The rearrangement links TRBV27 to TRBJ2-7; 7 bases are shared with TRBD1. CDR1 is MNHEY, CDR2 SMNVEV, per germline (reference sequence). The CDR3 has 15 residues. V was clipped by 6 bases and J by 6 bases; unmatched bases: 14. The CDR3 nucleotides are TGTGCCAGCAGGACAGGGTTTTCGTCTGGGAGCGAGCAGTACTTC. This codes for CASRTGFSSGSEQYF.

The chain carries TRBV27 and TRBJ2-6; D remains ambiguous. Looked up from germline, CDR1 is MNHEY and CDR2 is SMNVEV (reference sequence). The CDR3 has 15 residues. V dropped 4 bases and J dropped 0 bases, with 7 bases sitting between them. CDR3 loop: CASSSSPSGANVLTF. CDR3 in DNA: TGTGCCAGCAGTTCGTCGCCCTCTGGGGCCAACGTCCTGACTTTC.

A few counts support this clonotype. The V and J genes are TRBV7-8 and TRBJ1-5; TRBD1 might be the D (5 bases). The CDR3 consists of 15 residues. Between the trimmed V and J ends, which lost 1 base and 4 bases, there was a span of 11 bases. Germline assignment: CDR1 SGHVS and CDR2 FQNEAQ. CDR3 coding DNA: TGTGCCAGCAGCTTAGACCAGGGTCTAAATCAGCCCCAGCATTTT. Translating it yields CASSLDQGLNQPQHF.

This clonotype was counted a few times. The rearrangement joins TRBV7-2 to TRBJ2-7; D perhaps matches TRBD1 (5 bases). Germline CDR1 SGHTA, CDR2 FQGNSA. This CDR3 is 15 amino acids long. V lost 1 base and J 2 bases, leaving 12 bases between the germline ends. Written as DNA, the CDR3 is TGTGCCAGCAGCTTAGGGGGCCACGGAACCTACGAGCAGTACTTC. Amino acid sequence: CASSLGGHGTYEQYF.

The V and J genes are TRBV6-2 or TRBV6-3 and TRBJ1-4; no firm D call. CDR3 length equals 16 residues. The germline V and J ends were trimmed by 7 bases and 5 bases, with 20 bases remaining between them. CDR1 and CDR2 from the germline V gene are MNHEY and SVGEGT. The CDR3, as DNA: TGTGCCAGCACCCCCTTCCGCGGCAACGTCAATGAAAAACTGTTTTTT. It specifies CASTPFRGNVNEKLFF.

The chain recombines TRBV6-1 with TRBJ2-1, with unresolved D. The CDR3 has 14 residues. Trimming removed 3 bases at V and 0 bases at J, with 6 bases between. CDR1 and CDR2 (germline): MNHNS, SASEGT. CDR3 in DNA: TGTGCCAGCAGTGATTGGAGCTCCTACAATGAGCAGTTCTTC. Translation: CASSDWSSYNEQFF.

V and J are TRBV3-1 and TRBJ1-2; the match to TRBD1 covers 7 bases. Germline V gene data show CDR1 as LGHDT and CDR2 as YNNKEL (reference sequence). V was clipped by 1 base and J by 8 bases; unmatched bases: 7. CDR3 length: 14 amino acids. The CDR3 DNA reads TGTGCCAGCAGCCAAGGACTCCAGGGGGGAGGCTACACCTTC. It is translated as CASSQGLQGGGYTF. The variable domain in full, with the rest retrieved from reference TRBV3-1 and TRBJ1-2, is DTAVSQTPKYLVTQMGNDKSIKCEQNLGHDTMYWYKQDSKKFLKIMFSYNNKELIINETVPNRFSPKSPDKAHLNLHINSLELGDSAVYFCASSQGLQGGGYTFGSGTRLTVV.

The chain links TRBV6-5 to TRBJ2-5; D unresolved. The V end lost 6 bases, the J end lost 3 bases, and 11 bases lay between the germline ends. The CDR3 is 13 amino acids. Germline V gives CDR1 MNHEY, CDR2 SVGAGI. The CDR3 loop is CASRDRPEETQYF. CDR3 DNA: TGTGCCAGCAGAGACCGCCCCGAAGAGACCCAGTACTTC.

The gene calls are TRBV6-6 and TRBJ1-5; D uncertain. The CDR3 covers 12 residues. From germline, CDR1 is MNHNY and CDR2 SVGAGI (reference sequence). V shed 6 bases and J shed 5 bases, with 8 bases lying between them. CDR3 protein: CASRSYDQPQHF. The CDR3 bases are TGTGCCAGCAGATCCTACGATCAGCCCCAGCATTTT.